This T cell receptor beta chain was obtained from a study of T-cell memory formation after mild COVID-19. This CDR3 region has 14 residues. Trimming removed 2 bases from V and 4 bases from J, with 10 bases in between. CDR1 and CDR2 (germline): SGHAT, FQNNGV. Using its own MiXCR run on the 5' RACE reads, TCRdb lists one record per CDR3 protein. The sample holds roughly 560,000 distinct CDR3 sequences, about 20% seen once. Study results and limitations: Day 37-peaking second-wave clones had unconfirmed SARS-CoV-2 specificity. Clones which contracted sat mainly in CM and EM if CD4+, and in EMRA if CD8+. In pre-infection memory, a portion of responding clones appeared, which suggested that cross-reactive memory joined.

As for this clonotype: Antigen unknown.

Sequenced material: PBMCs or a T cell subset sorted from them (not recorded which). This clonotype was obtained from an adult woman who had mild COVID-19 (a few samples of this study predate the infection). Cell type and time point are not known. This rearrangement joins TRBV11-2 to TRBJ2-3, with no clear D. The CDR3 DNA follows: TGTGCCAGCAGCTTAAGGTCTAGTCCAGATACGCAGTATTTT. Its translation is CASSLRSSPDTQYF.